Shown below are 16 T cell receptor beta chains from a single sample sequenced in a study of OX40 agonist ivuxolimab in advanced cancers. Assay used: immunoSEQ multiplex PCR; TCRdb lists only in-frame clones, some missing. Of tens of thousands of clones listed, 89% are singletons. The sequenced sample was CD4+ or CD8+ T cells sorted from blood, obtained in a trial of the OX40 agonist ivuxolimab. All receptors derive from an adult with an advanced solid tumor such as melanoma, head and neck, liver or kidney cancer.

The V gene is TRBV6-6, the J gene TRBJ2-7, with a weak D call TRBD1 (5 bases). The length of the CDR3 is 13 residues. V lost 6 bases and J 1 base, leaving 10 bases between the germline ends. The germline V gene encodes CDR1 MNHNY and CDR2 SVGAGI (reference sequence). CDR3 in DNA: TGTGCCAGCAGACCGACAGAGTCCTACGAGCAGTACTTC. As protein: CASRPTESYEQYF.

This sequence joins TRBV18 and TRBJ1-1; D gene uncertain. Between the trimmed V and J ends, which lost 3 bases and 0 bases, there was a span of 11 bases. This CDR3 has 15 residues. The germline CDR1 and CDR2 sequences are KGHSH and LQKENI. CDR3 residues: CASSPGRAMNTEAFF. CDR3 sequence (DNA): TGTGCCAGCTCACCCGGACGGGCCATGAACACTGAAGCTTTCTTT.

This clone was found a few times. As DNA, the CDR3 is TGTGCCAGCAGTTTGGGGACAGGGAATTCACCCCTCCACTTT. Its translation is CASSLGTGNSPLHF. The chain has TRBV27 and TRBJ1-6; 9 bases fit TRBD1. This CDR3 is built from 14 residues. V trimming: 3 bases; J trimming: 7 bases; junction bases outside the gene matches: 1. Germline assignment: CDR1 MNHEY and CDR2 SMNVEV (reference sequence).

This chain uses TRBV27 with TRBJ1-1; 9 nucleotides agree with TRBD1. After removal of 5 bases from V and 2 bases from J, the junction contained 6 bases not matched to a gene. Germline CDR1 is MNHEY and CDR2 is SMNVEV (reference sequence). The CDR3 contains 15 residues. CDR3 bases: TGTGCCAGCAGTCCTGCGGGACAGGGCAACACTGAAGCTTTCTTT. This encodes CASSPAGQGNTEAFF.

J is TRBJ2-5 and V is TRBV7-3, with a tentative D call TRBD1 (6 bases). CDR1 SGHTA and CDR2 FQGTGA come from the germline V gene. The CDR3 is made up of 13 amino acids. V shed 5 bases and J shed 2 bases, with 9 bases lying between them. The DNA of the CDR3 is TGTGCCAGCAGCAGACAGGAGCAAGAGACCCAGTACTTC. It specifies CASSRQEQETQYF.

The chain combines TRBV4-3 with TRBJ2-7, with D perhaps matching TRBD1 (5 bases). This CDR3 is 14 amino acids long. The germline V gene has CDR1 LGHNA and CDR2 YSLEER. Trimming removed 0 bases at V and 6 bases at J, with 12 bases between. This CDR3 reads CASSQDGTGAEQYF. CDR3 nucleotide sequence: TGCGCCAGCAGCCAAGATGGTACAGGAGCCGAGCAGTACTTC.

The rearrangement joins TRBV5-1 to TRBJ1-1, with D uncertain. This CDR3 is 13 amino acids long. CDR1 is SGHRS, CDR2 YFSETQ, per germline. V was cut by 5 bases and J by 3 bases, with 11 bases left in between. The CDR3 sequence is CASSSIFDTEAFF. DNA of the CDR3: TGCGCCAGCAGTTCGATATTTGACACTGAAGCTTTCTTT.

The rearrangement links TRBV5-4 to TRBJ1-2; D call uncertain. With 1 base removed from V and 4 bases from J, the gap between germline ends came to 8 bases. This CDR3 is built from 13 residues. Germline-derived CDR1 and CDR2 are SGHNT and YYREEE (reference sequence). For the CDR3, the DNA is TGTGCCAGCAGCTTGAAGGATCTCTATGGCTACACCTTC. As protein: CASSLKDLYGYTF.

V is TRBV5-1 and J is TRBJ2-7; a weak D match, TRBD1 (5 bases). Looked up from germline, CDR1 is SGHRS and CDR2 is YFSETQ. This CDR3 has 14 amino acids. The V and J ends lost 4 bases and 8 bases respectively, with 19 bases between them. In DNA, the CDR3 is TGCGCCAGCAGCCCGACAGAGGCCCCAGGAAAGCAGTACTTC. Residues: CASSPTEAPGKQYF. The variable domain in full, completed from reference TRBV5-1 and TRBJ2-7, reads KAGVTQTPRYLIKTRGQQVTLSCSPISGHRSVSWYQQTPGQGLQFLFEYFSETQRNKGNFPGRFSGRQFSNSRSEMNVSTLELGDSALYLCASSPTEAPGKQYFGPGTRLTVT.

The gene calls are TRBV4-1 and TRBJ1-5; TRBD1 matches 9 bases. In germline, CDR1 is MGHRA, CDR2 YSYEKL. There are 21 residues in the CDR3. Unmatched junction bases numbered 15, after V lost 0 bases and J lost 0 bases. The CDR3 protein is CASSQDRIAGQGHYSNQPQHF. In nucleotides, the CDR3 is TGCGCCAGCAGCCAAGATCGAATAGCTGGACAGGGGCACTATAGCAATCAGCCCCAGCATTTT.

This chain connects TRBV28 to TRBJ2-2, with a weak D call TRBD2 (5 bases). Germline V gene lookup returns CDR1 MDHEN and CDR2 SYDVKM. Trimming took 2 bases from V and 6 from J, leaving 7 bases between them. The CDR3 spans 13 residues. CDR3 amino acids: CASSLGRAGELFF. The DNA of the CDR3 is TGTGCCAGCAGTTTAGGGCGGGCCGGGGAGCTGTTTTTT.

The CDR3 nucleotides are TGCGCCAGCAGCCAATTCTTACAGGGGGCCTACGAGCAGTACTTC. Amino acid sequence: CASSQFLQGAYEQYF. This rearrangement joins TRBV4-1 to TRBJ2-7; 8 nucleotides align to TRBD1. The CDR3 covers 15 residues. Losses at the gene ends were 2 bases for V and 2 bases for J; bases not matched to a gene: 5. The V gene's germline CDR1 is MGHRA and CDR2 YSYEKL.

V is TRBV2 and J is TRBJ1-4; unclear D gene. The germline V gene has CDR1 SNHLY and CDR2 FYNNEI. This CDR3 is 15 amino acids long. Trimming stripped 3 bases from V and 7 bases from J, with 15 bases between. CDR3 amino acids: CASSESLLGGEKLFF. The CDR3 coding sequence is TGTGCCAGCAGTGAGAGCCTTCTCGGAGGTGAAAAACTGTTTTTT.

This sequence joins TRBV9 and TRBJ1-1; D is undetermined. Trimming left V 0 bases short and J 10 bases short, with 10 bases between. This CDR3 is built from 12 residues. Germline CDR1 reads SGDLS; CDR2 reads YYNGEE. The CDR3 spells CASSVGEEVAFF. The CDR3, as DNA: TGTGCCAGCAGCGTAGGAGAGGAGGTAGCTTTCTTT.

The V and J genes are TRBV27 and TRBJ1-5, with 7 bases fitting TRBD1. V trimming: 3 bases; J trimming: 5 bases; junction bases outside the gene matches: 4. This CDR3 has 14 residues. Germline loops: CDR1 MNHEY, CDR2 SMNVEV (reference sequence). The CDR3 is CASSFSRGDQPQHF. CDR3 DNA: TGTGCCAGCAGTTTCTCCAGGGGGGATCAGCCCCAGCATTTT.

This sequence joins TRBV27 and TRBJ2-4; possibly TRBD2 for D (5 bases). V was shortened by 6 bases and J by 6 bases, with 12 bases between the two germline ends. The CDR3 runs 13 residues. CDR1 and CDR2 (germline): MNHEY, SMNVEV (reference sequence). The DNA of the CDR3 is TGTGCCAGCAGGGAACTAGGGAGAAACATTCAGTACTTC. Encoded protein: CASRELGRNIQYF.